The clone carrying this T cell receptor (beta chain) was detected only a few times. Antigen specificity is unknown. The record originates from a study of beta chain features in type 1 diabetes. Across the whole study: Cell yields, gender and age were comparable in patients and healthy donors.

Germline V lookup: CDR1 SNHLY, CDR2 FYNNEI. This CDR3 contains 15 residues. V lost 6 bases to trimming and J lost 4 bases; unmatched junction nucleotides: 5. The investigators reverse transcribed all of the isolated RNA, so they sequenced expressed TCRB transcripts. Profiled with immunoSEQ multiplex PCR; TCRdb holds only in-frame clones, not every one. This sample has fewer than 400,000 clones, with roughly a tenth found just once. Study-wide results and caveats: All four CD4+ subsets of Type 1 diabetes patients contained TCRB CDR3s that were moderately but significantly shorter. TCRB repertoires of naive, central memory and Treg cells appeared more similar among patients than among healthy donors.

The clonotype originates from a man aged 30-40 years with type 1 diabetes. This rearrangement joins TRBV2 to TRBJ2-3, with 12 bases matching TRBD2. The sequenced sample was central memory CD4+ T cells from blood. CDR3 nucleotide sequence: TGTGCCAGCAGACGACTAGCGGGGGCCTCAGATACGCAGTATTTT. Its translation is CASRRLAGASDTQYF.